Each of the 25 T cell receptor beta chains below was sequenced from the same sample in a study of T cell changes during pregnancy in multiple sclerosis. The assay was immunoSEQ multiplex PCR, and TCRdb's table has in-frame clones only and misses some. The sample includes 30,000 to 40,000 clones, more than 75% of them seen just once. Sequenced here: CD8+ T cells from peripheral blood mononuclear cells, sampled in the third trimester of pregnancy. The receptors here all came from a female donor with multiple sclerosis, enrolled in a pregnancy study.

The CDR3 region is CASSYSGGNGQETQYF. For the CDR3, the DNA is TGTGCCAGCAGTTACTCTGGGGGGAATGGCCAAGAGACCCAGTACTTC. V usage is TRBV6-5 and J usage is TRBJ2-5, with D perhaps TRBD2 (6 bases). The V and J ends lost 0 bases and 1 base respectively, with 12 bases between them. Germline CDR1 MNHEY, CDR2 SVGAGI. This CDR3 contains 16 residues.

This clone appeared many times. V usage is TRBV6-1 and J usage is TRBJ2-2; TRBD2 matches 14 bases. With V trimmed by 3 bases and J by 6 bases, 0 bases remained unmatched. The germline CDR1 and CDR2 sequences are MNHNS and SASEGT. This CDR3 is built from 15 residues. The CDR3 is CASSEGLAGAGELFF. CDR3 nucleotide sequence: TGTGCCAGCAGTGAGGGACTAGCGGGGGCCGGGGAGCTGTTTTTT.

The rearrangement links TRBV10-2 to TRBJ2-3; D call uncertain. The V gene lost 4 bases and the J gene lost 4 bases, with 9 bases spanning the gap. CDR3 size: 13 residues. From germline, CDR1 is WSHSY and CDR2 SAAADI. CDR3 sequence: CASSVGRPDTQYF. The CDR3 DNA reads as TGCGCCAGCAGTGTTGGCAGGCCAGATACGCAGTATTTT.

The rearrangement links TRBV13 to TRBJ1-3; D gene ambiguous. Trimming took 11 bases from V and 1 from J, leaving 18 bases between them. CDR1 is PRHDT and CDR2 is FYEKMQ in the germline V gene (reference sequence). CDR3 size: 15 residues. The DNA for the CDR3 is TGTGCCTCCATGGGCATGGGTAGATCTGGAAACACCATATATTTT. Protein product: CASMGMGRSGNTIYF.

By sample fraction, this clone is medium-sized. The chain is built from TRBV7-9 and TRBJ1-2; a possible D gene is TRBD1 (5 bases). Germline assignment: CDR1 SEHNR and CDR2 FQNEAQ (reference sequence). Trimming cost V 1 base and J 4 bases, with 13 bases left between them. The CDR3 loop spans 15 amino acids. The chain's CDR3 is CASSLVGRAPYGYTF. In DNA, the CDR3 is TGTGCCAGCAGCTTAGTCGGCAGGGCCCCCTATGGCTACACCTTC.

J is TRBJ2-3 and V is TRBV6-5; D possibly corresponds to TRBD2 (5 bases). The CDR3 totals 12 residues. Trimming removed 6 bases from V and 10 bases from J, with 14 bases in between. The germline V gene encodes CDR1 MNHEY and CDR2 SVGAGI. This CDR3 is CASSPGVVAQYF. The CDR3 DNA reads TGTGCCAGCAGCCCCGGGGTAGTCGCGCAGTATTTT.

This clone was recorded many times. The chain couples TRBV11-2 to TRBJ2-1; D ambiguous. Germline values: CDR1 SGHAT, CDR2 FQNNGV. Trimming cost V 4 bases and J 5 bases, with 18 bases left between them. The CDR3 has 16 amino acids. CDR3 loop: CASSSPSTIRDNEQFF. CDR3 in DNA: TGTGCCAGCAGCTCCCCATCCACTATCCGGGACAATGAGCAGTTCTTC. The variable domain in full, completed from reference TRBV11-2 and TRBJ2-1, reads EAGVAQSPRYKIIEKRQSVAFWCNPISGHATLYWYQQILGQGPKLLIQFQNNGVVDDSQLPKDRFSAERLKGVDSTLKIQPAKLEDSAVYLCASSSPSTIRDNEQFFGPGTRLTVL.

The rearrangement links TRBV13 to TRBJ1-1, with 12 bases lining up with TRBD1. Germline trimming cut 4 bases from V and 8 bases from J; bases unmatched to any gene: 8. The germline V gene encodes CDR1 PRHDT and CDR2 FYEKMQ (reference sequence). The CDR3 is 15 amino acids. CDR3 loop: CASSSLGQGATEAFF. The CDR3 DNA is TGTGCCAGCAGCTCCTTGGGACAGGGGGCGACCGAAGCTTTCTTT. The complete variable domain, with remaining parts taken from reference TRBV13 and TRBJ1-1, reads AAGVIQSPRHLIKEKRETATLKCYPIPRHDTVYWYQQGPGQDPQFLISFYEKMQSDKGSIPDRFSAQQFSDYHSELNMSSLELGDSALYFCASSSLGQGATEAFFGQGTRLTVV.

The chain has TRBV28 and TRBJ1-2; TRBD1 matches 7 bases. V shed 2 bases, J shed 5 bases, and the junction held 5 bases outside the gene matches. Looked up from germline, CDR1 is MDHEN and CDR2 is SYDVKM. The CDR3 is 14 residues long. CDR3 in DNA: TGTGCCAGCAGTTTAGTAGGGGGCGGATATGGCTACACCTTC. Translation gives CASSLVGGGYGYTF.

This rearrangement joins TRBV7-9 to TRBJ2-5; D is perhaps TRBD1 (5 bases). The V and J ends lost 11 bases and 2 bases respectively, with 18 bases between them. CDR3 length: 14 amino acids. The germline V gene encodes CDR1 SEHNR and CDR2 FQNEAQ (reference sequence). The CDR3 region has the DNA TGTGCCGGACAAGGATGGTTGGATCAAGAGACCCAGTACTTC. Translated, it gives CAGQGWLDQETQYF. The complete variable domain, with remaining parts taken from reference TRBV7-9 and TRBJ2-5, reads DTGVSQNPRHKITKRGQNVTFRCDPISEHNRLYWYRQTLGQGPEFLTYFQNEAQLEKSRLLSDRFSAERPKGSFSTLEIQRTEQGDSAMYLCAGQGWLDQETQYFGPGTRLLVL.

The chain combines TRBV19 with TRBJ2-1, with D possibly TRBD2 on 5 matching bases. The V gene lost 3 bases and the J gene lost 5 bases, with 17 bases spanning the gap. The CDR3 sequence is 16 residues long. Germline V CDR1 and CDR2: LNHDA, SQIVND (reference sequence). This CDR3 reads CASSISPGMRNNEQFF. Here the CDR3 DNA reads TGTGCCAGTAGTATTAGTCCCGGGATGAGAAACAATGAGCAGTTCTTC.

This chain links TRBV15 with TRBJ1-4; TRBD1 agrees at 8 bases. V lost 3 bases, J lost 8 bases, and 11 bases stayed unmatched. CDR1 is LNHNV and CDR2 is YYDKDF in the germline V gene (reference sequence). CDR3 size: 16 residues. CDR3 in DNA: TGTGCCACCAGCAGGGATTCCGGGACAGGAAAAGAAAAACTGTTTTTT. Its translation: CATSRDSGTGKEKLFF.

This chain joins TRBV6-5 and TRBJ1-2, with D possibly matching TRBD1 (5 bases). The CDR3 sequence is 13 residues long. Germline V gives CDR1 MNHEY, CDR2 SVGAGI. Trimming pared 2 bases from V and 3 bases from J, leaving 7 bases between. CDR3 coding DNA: TGTGCCAGCAGTTACACGACAGACTATGGCTACACCTTC. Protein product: CASSYTTDYGYTF.

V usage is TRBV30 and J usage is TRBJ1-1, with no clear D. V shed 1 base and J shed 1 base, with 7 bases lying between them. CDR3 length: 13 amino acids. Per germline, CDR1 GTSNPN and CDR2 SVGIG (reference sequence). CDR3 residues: CAWSDTGNTEAFF. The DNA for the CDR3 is TGTGCCTGGAGTGACACGGGGAACACTGAAGCTTTCTTT.

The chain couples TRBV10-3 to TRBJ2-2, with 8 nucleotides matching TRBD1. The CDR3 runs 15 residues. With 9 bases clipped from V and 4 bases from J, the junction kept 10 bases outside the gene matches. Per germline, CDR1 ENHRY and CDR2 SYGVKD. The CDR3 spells CAIGGQGTATGELFF. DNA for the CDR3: TGTGCCATAGGCGGACAGGGCACCGCCACCGGGGAGCTGTTTTTT.

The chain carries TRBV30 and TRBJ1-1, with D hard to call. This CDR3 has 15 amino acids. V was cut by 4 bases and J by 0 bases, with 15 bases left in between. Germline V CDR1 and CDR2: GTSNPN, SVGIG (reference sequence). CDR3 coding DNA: TGTGCCTGGATAGGGTATAGGGAGATGAACACTGAAGCTTTCTTT. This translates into CAWIGYREMNTEAFF.

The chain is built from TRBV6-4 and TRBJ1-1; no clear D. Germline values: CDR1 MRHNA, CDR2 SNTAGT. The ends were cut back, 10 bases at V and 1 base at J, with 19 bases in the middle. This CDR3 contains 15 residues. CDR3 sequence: CATGSDLWGNTEAFF. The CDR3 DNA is TGTGCCACCGGGAGCGACCTGTGGGGGAACACTGAAGCTTTCTTT.

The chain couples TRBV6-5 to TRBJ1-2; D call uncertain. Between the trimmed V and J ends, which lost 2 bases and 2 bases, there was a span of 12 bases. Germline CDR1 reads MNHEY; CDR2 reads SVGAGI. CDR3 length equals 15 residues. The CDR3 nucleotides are TGTGCCAGCAGTTACGGACTCCCGGGAAACTATGGCTACACCTTC. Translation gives CASSYGLPGNYGYTF.

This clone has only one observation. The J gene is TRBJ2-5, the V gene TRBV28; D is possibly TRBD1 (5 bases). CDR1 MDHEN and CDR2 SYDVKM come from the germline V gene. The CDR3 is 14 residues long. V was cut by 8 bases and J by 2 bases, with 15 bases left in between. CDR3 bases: TGTGCCAGCGACACCCCGACAGTACAAGAGACCCAGTACTTC. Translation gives CASDTPTVQETQYF.

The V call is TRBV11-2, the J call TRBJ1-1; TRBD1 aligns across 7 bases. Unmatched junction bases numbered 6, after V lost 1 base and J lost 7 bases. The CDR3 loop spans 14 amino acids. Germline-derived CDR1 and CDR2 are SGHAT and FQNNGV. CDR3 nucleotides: TGTGCCAGCAGCTTAGTATCAGGGGGAGGTGAAGCTTTCTTT. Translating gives CASSLVSGGGEAFF.

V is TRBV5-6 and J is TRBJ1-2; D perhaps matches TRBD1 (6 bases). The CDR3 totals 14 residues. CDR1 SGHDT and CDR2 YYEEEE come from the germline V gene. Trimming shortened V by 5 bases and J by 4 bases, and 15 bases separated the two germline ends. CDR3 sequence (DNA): TGTGCCAGCAGGCTCGGGGGGCAACTCTATGGCTACACCTTC. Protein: CASRLGGQLYGYTF.

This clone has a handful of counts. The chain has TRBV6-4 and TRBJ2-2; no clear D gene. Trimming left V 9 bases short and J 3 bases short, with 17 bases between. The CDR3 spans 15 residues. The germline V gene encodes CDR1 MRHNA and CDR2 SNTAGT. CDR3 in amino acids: CASSPGPEDTGELFF. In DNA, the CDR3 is TGTGCCAGTTCACCGGGTCCCGAAGACACCGGGGAGCTGTTTTTT.

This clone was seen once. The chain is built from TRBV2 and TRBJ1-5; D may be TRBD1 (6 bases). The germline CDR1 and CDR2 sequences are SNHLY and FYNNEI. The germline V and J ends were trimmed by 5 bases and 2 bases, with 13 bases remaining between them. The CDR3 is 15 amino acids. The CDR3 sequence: CASSLQGPGNQPQHF. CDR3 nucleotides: TGTGCCAGCAGTTTACAGGGTCCGGGCAATCAGCCCCAGCATTTT.

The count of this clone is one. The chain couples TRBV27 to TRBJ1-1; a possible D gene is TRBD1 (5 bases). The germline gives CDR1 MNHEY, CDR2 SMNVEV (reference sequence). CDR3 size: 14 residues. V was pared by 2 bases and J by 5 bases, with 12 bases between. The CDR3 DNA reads TGTGCCAGCAGTTTAACTCTGGGGGGAACTGAAGCTTTCTTT. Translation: CASSLTLGGTEAFF.

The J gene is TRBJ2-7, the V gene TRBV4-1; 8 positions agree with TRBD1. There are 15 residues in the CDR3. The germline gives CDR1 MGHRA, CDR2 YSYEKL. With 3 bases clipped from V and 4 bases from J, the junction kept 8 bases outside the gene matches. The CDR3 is CASSHGQGEGYEQYF. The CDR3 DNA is TGCGCCAGCAGCCATGGACAGGGAGAGGGATACGAGCAGTACTTC.